The 21 T cell receptor beta chains below come from one sample, sequenced in a study of T cell responses to AZD1222 COVID-19 vaccine. Sequencing was performed with immunoSEQ multiplex PCR; in TCRdb, only in-frame clones are kept and a portion is missing. This sample has about 140,000 clones, with 80% to 95% found just once. The sample here was peripheral blood, taken 28 days after the second AZD1222 dose. Every receptor here comes from an adult who received the AZD1222 COVID-19 vaccine.

This chain connects TRBV2 to TRBJ1-1; no firm D call. Germline V lookup: CDR1 SNHLY, CDR2 FYNNEI. V lost 6 bases, J lost 5 bases, and 13 bases lay in between. The CDR3 contains 13 residues. CDR3 bases: TGTGCCAGCAGAGCTACCCCGGGGACTGAAGCTTTCTTT. Encoded protein: CASRATPGTEAFF.

DNA for the CDR3: TGTGCCAGCAGCTTTGAAATCGGGGAGCTGTTTTTT. Its translation: CASSFEIGELFF. The chain employs TRBV5-4 and TRBJ2-2; D gene uncertain. The ends were cut back, 2 bases at V and 7 bases at J, with 6 bases in the middle. This CDR3 is 12 amino acids long. Germline CDR1 is SGHNT and CDR2 is YYREEE (reference sequence).

The chain employs TRBV2 and TRBJ1-2; 8 nucleotides agree with TRBD1. The CDR3 is made up of 15 amino acids. The V gene end was trimmed by 3 bases and the J gene end by 0 bases; junction bases not matched to a gene: 3. Germline loops: CDR1 SNHLY, CDR2 FYNNEI. CDR3 residues: CASSEGQAANYGYTF. The CDR3, as DNA: TGTGCCAGCAGTGAGGGACAGGCCGCTAACTATGGCTACACCTTC.

This chain links TRBV18 with TRBJ2-1; D gene uncertain. Germline V gives CDR1 KGHSH, CDR2 LQKENI. With 2 bases removed from V and 10 bases from J, the gap between germline ends came to 9 bases. The CDR3 is 12 amino acids. CDR3 region: CASSPAQREQFF. CDR3 nucleotide sequence: TGTGCCAGCTCACCAGCTCAGAGGGAGCAGTTCTTC.

V is TRBV7-2 and J is TRBJ2-6; weak D call: TRBD1 (5 bases). Per the germline V gene, CDR1 is SGHTA and CDR2 is FQGNSA. Trimming removed 1 base at V and 4 bases at J, with 8 bases between. The CDR3 totals 15 residues. The CDR3 DNA sequence: TGTGCCAGCAGCTTAGGGGGCGCGGGGGCCAACGTCCTGACTTTC. This gives the protein CASSLGGAGANVLTF. The variable domain in full, completed from reference TRBV7-2 and TRBJ2-6, reads GAGVSQSPSNKVTEKGKDVELRCDPISGHTALYWYRQSLGQGLEFLIYFQGNSAPDKSGLPSDRFSAERTGGSVSTLTIQRTQQEDSAVYLCASSLGGAGANVLTFGAGSRLTVL.

In this sample, this clone turned up once. The rearrangement uses TRBV14 and TRBJ1-5; 9 positions match TRBD1. V lost 4 bases and J lost 6; bases outside the gene matches: 10. Germline V lookup: CDR1 SGHDN, CDR2 FVKESK. The CDR3 has 16 amino acids. The CDR3 is CASSRLQGAIAQPQHF. The CDR3 nucleotides read TGTGCCAGCAGCCGCCTACAGGGGGCAATTGCTCAGCCCCAGCATTTT.

The rearrangement links TRBV28 to TRBJ1-2, with D uncertain. Trimming removed 5 bases from V and 0 bases from J, with 10 bases in between. CDR1 and CDR2 (germline): MDHEN, SYDVKM. The CDR3 consists of 14 residues. CDR3 nucleotides: TGTGCCAGCAGTAAGCTCGGAGCTAACTATGGCTACACCTTC. Encoded protein: CASSKLGANYGYTF.

The V call is TRBV28, the J call TRBJ1-6; no firm D call. CDR1 and CDR2 from the germline V gene are MDHEN and SYDVKM. V was pared by 8 bases and J by 6 bases, with 8 bases between. This CDR3 region has 12 residues. CDR3 nucleotide sequence: TGTGCCAGCTGCTTGGGTAATTCACCCCTCCACTTT. Translating it yields CASCLGNSPLHF.

CDR3 sequence: CASSPRGQSNHEQYF. CDR3 sequence (DNA): TGTGCCAGCAGCCCCCGGGGACAGTCAAACCACGAGCAGTACTTC. The gene calls are TRBV5-5 and TRBJ2-7; 7 bases are a match to TRBD1. The length of the CDR3 is 15 residues. CDR1 and CDR2 from the germline V gene are SGHKS and YYEKEE (reference sequence). V lost 4 bases to trimming and J lost 5 bases; unmatched junction nucleotides: 12.

The chain recombines TRBV6-6 with TRBJ1-2; 8 positions match TRBD1. Germline V gene data show CDR1 as MNHNY and CDR2 as SVGAGI (reference sequence). The CDR3 spans 12 residues. J lost 3 bases, V lost 11 bases, and 5 bases had no gene match. In DNA form, the CDR3 reads TGTGCCGTTTCACAGGGGGACTATGGCTACACCTTC. Its translation: CAVSQGDYGYTF.

This clone was counted between two and nine times. The V call is TRBV14, the J call TRBJ1-4; 8 bases are a match to TRBD1. The V gene end was trimmed by 1 base and the J gene end by 7 bases; junction bases not matched to a gene: 20. The CDR3 has 20 residues. CDR1 is SGHDN and CDR2 is FVKESK in the germline V gene. The CDR3 bases are TGTGCCAGCAGCCAAGTCCTCGGACAGGGTGGGGGTCGGTCTCGTGAAAAACTGTTTTTT. This codes for CASSQVLGQGGGRSREKLFF. The full variable domain, rest sourced from reference TRBV14 and TRBJ1-4, is EAGVTQFPSHSVIEKGQTVTLRCDPISGHDNLYWYRRVMGKEIKFLLHFVKESKQDESGMPNNRFLAERTGGTYSTLKVQPAELEDSGVYFCASSQVLGQGGGRSREKLFFGSGTQLSVL.

This chain joins TRBV10-2 and TRBJ2-7, with D possibly matching TRBD2 (6 bases). The CDR3 is 13 residues long. Deletions cut 8 bases from V and 2 bases from J, with 13 bases between. Per germline, CDR1 WSHSY and CDR2 SAAADI. The CDR3 is CASVSTSTYEQYF. Here the CDR3 DNA reads TGCGCCAGCGTCTCGACTAGTACCTACGAGCAGTACTTC.

The V and J genes are TRBV6-6 and TRBJ2-2; 8 nucleotides match TRBD2. This CDR3 spans 13 amino acids. The ends lost 8 bases at V and 5 bases at J; junction bases unmatched: 4. The germline CDR1 and CDR2 sequences are MNHNY and SVGAGI (reference sequence). CDR3 coding DNA: TGTGCCAGCCGGGAGGGGGGGACCGGGGAGCTGTTTTTT. Its translation is CASREGGTGELFF.

The count of this clone is one. In DNA, the CDR3 is TGTGCCAGTAGTCTAGGTGGGTCCTACGAGCAGTACTTC. Its translation: CASSLGGSYEQYF. This chain uses TRBV19 with TRBJ2-7; D ambiguous. Trimming stripped 5 bases from V and 1 base from J, with 9 bases between. The CDR3 contains 13 residues. CDR1 is LNHDA, CDR2 SQIVND, per germline (reference sequence).

CDR3 protein: CASSRQFGEFSPLHF. Here the CDR3 DNA reads TGTGCCAGCAGTCGACAGTTCGGAGAGTTTTCACCCCTCCACTTT. The chain links TRBV6-4 to TRBJ1-6; possibly TRBD1 for D (5 bases). Germline V gene sequence: CDR1 MRHNA, CDR2 SNTAGT. The CDR3 length is 15 residues. V lost 5 bases and J lost 9, with 17 bases in between.

The J gene is TRBJ2-4, the V gene TRBV24-1; D may be TRBD2 (5 bases). Germline-derived CDR1 and CDR2 are KGHDR and SFDVKD. V gave up 3 bases and J gave up 8 bases, with 10 bases separating them. The CDR3 covers 13 residues. CDR3 region: CATSDPKRDIQYF. The CDR3 nucleotides read TGTGCCACCAGTGATCCTAAGAGGGACATTCAGTACTTC.

The V and J genes are TRBV4-1 and TRBJ1-2; 8 bases line up with TRBD1. The CDR3 runs 17 residues. Trimming cost V 1 base and J 1 base; bases outside gene matches: 8. CDR1 is MGHRA and CDR2 is YSYEKL in the germline V gene. CDR3 region: CASSQGVGTGGNYGYTF. The CDR3 DNA reads TGCGCCAGCAGCCAAGGAGTTGGGACAGGAGGTAACTATGGCTACACCTTC.

V gene TRBV4-3 combines with J gene TRBJ1-6; D is unclear. Trimming took off 0 bases at V and 8 bases at J, with 14 bases between the two ends. Germline lookup yields CDR1 LGHNA and CDR2 YSLEER. The CDR3 runs 16 residues. CDR3 coding DNA: TGCGCCAGCAGCCAAGATGCGGCAGGCCAAGATTCACCCCTCCACTTT. Residues: CASSQDAAGQDSPLHF.

This sequence joins TRBV7-9 and TRBJ2-7; the D is unclear. Between the trimmed V and J ends, which lost 1 base and 0 bases, there was a span of 10 bases. The CDR3 extends over 15 amino acids. Germline CDR1 is SEHNR and CDR2 is FQNEAQ (reference sequence). In nucleotides, the CDR3 is TGTGCCAGCAGCTTAGTGGTTGGTCACTCCTACGAGCAGTACTTC. Translated: CASSLVVGHSYEQYF.

The V gene is TRBV6-1, the J gene TRBJ1-5; D is unresolved. V shed 3 bases and J shed 1 base, with 16 bases lying between them. The CDR3 contains 17 residues. Per the germline V gene, CDR1 is MNHNS and CDR2 is SASEGT. The CDR3 is CASSDHTPGPSNQPQHF. The CDR3 nucleotides are TGTGCCAGCAGTGATCATACCCCGGGTCCCAGCAATCAGCCCCAGCATTTT.

The chain links TRBV19 to TRBJ2-3; TRBD2 agrees at 7 bases. Germline CDR1 and CDR2: LNHDA and SQIVND (reference sequence). This CDR3 is 19 amino acids long. The trim removed 4 bases at V and 4 bases at J, leaving 20 bases unmatched. As DNA, the CDR3 is TGTGCCAGTAGTACCCCCCCTGGGCGGGGGACTCTGGGCGCAGATACGCAGTATTTT. It translates to CASSTPPGRGTLGADTQYF.